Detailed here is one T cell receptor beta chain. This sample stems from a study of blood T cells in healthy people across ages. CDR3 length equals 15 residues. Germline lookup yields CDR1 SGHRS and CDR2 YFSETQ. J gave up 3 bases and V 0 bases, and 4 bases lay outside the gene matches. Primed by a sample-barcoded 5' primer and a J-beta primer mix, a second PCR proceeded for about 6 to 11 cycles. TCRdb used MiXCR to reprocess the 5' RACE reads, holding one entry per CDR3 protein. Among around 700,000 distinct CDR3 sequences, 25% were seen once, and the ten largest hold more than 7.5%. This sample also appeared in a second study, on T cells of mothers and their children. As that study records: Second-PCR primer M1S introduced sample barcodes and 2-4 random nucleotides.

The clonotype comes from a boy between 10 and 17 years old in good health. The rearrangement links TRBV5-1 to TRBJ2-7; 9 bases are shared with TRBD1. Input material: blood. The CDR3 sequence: CASSLGDRDGYEQYF. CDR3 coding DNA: TGCGCCAGCAGCTTGGGGGACAGGGATGGCTACGAGCAGTACTTC. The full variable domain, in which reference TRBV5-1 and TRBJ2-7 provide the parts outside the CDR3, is KAGVTQTPRYLIKTRGQQVTLSCSPISGHRSVSWYQQTPGQGLQFLFEYFSETQRNKGNFPGRFSGRQFSNSRSEMNVSTLELGDSALYLCASSLGDRDGYEQYFGPGTRLTVT.